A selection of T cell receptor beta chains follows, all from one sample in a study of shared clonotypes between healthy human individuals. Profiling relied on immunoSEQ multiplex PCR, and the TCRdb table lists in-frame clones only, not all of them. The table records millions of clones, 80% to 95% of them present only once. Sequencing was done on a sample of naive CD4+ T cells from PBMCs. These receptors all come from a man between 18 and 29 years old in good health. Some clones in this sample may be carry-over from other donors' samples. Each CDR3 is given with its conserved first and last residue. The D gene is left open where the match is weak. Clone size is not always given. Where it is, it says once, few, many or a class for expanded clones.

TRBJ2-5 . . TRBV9 TGTGCCAGCAGCGTAGCCGTTCGTAGCTACCAGTACTTC CASSVAVRSYQYF
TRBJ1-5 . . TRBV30 TGTGCCTGGGACGACAGTAGCAATCAGCCCCAGCATTTT CAWDDSSNQPQHF
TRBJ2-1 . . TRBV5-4 TGTGCCAGCAGCTTGGGGGCTAACAATGAGCAGTTCTTC CASSLGANNEQFF
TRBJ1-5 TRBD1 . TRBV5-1 TGCGCCAGCAGCAAAACAGGGGGTCAGCCCCAGCATTTT CASSKTGGQPQHF
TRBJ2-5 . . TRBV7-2 TGTGCCAGTAAGCCGCGGCAGACTCAAGAGACCCAGTACTTC CASKPRQTQETQYF
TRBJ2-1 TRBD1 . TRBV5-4 TGTGCCAGCAGCTTGGGACAGGGGCCAGAGCAGTTCTTC CASSLGQGPEQFF
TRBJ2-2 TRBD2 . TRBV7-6 TGTGCCAGCAGCTCCACTAGCGGGAATGGCGGGGAGCTGTTTTTT CASSSTSGNGGELFF
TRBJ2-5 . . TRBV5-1 TGCGCCAGCAGCTTGGCAGGGCCAGTAGAGACCCAGTACTTC CASSLAGPVETQYF
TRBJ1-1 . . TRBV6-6 TGTGCCACTTTTCCCGGGGCCCAGGCGAGCGGTGCTTTCTTT CATFPGAQASGAFF
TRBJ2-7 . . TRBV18 TGTGCCAGCTCACCACCGTCACAGGTGGGCTCCTACGAGCAGTACTTC CASSPPSQVGSYEQYF
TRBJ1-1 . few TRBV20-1 TGCAGTGCTCGGGGGACTGAAGCTTTCTTT CSARGTEAFF
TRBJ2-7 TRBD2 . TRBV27 TGTGCCAGCAGTTTATCGATTCTAGCGGGAGGGAACGAGCAGTACTTC CASSLSILAGGNEQYF
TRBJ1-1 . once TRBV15 TGTGCCACCAGCAGGGTTGGGGGATCTGAAGCTTTCTTT CATSRVGGSEAFF
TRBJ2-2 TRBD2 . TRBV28 TGTGCCAGCAGACCCTTGACTAGCGGGAGCACCGGGGAGCTGTTTTTT CASRPLTSGSTGELFF
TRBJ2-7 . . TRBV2 TGTGCCAGCAGGAAGGACTGGTCCTACGAGCAGTACTTC CASRKDWSYEQYF
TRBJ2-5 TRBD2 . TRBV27 TGTGCCAGCAGCAGACTAGCGGGGCAAGAGACCCAGTACTTC CASSRLAGQETQYF
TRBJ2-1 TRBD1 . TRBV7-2 TGTGCCAGCAGACAGGGACAGAGCTACAATGAGCAGTTCTTC CASRQGQSYNEQFF
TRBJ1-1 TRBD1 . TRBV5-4 TGTGCCAGCAGCCGACAGGGGGCATTAAACACTGAAGCTTTCTTT CASSRQGALNTEAFF
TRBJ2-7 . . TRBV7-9 TGTGCCAGCAGCTTAGCGGGGGGGCCTTTTGAGCAGTACTTC CASSLAGGPFEQYF
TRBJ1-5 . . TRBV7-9 TGTGCCAGCAGCTCAGGGGCGGGGCTACCCCCCCAGCCCCAGCATTTT CASSSGAGLPPQPQHF
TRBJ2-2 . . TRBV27 TGTGCCAGCAGTTTACAGGGGAACACCGGGGAGCTGTTTTTT CASSLQGNTGELFF
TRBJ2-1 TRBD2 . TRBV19 TGTGCCAGTAGACTCCCGGGAGGGCCGTACAATGAGCAGTTCTTC CASRLPGGPYNEQFF
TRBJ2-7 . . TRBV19 TGTGCCAGTAGTGACGTCTACGAGCAGTACTTC CASSDVYEQYF
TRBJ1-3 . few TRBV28 TGTGCCAGCAGTACACGGTACTCTGGAAACACCATATATTTT CASSTRYSGNTIYF
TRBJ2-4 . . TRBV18 TGTGCCAGCTCACAAAACAACGGGCCTATTTACACTCAGTACTTC CASSQNNGPIYTQYF
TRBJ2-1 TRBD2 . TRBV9 TGTGCCAGCAGCGTCGGGACTAAAAATGAGCAGTTCTTC CASSVGTKNEQFF
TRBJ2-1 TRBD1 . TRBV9 TGTGCCAGCAGCGTACCGGGACAGGGGGAACATGAGCAGTTCTTC CASSVPGQGEHEQFF
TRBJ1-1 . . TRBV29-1 TGCAGCGCCCGGCCGGGTTCGAACACTGAAGCTTTCTTT CSARPGSNTEAFF
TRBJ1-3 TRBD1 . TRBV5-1 TGCGCCAGCAGCTCGGAGACAGGGACTGGAAACACCATATATTTT CASSSETGTGNTIYF
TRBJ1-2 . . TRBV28 TGTGCCAGCAGGCGAACACAGAGTGGCTACACCTTC CASRRTQSGYTF
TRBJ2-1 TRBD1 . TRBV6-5 TGTGCCAGCAGTTACTCGTGGACAGGGGAGAATGAGCAGTTCTTC CASSYSWTGENEQFF
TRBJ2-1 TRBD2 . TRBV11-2 TGTGCCAGCAGCTCCCCTAGCGGGAGTGATGAGCAGTTCTTC CASSSPSGSDEQFF